A single sample is the source of the 8 T cell receptor beta chains below, sequenced in a study of glioma-infiltrating T cells after dendritic cell vaccination. Clones were sequenced by immunoSEQ multiplex PCR, and TCRdb holds only the in-frame ones, with some missing. Of about 92,000 clones listed, over 75% are singletons. Sequencing was performed on blood, taken before dendritic cell vaccination. The receptors stem from a human donor with glioblastoma.

The J gene is TRBJ1-6, the V gene TRBV30; D might be TRBD1 (5 bases). V lost 1 base and J lost 7, with 14 bases in between. Germline values: CDR1 GTSNPN, CDR2 SVGIG (reference sequence). The CDR3 consists of 15 residues. CDR3 coding DNA: TGTGCCTGGAGTGCCTCGGTGGGGGGAAATTCACCCCTCCACTTT. It translates to CAWSASVGGNSPLHF. Using reference TRBV30 and TRBJ1-6 for the parts outside the CDR3, the full variable domain is SQTIHQWPATLVQPVGSPLSLECTVEGTSNPNLYWYRQAAGRGLQLLFYSVGIGQISSEVPQNLSASRPQDRQFILSSKKLLLSDSGFYLCAWSASVGGNSPLHFGNGTRLTVT.

The chain carries TRBV5-1 and TRBJ2-3, with D tentatively TRBD1 (6 bases). Germline V gives CDR1 SGHRS, CDR2 YFSETQ. Between the trimmed V and J ends, which lost 6 bases and 2 bases, there was a span of 19 bases. This CDR3 spans 16 amino acids. CDR3 DNA sequence: TGCGCCAGCAAAAAGACCGGGACAATGTACACAGATACGCAGTATTTT. As protein: CASKKTGTMYTDTQYF.

The V gene is TRBV29-1, the J gene TRBJ2-7, with a tentative D call TRBD2 (6 bases). The CDR3 is made up of 16 amino acids. The ends were cut back, 6 bases at V and 2 bases at J, with 23 bases in the middle. Per the germline V gene, CDR1 is SQVTM and CDR2 is ANQGSEA. The CDR3 bases are TGCAGCGTGACACGTGACGGACTAACAATGGCCTACGAGCAGTACTTC. This gives the protein CSVTRDGLTMAYEQYF.

The J gene is TRBJ2-3, the V gene TRBV25-1; TRBD2 aligns across 13 bases. The CDR3 extends over 15 amino acids. Losses at the gene ends were 6 bases for V and 3 bases for J; bases not matched to a gene: 3. Germline V gene sequence: CDR1 MGHDK, CDR2 SYGVNS. This CDR3 is CASSWTSGRTDTQYF. CDR3 bases: TGTGCCAGCAGCTGGACTAGCGGGAGAACAGATACGCAGTATTTT.

This chain connects TRBV9 to TRBJ2-7; 10 nucleotides match TRBD2. The germline gives CDR1 SGDLS, CDR2 YYNGEE. V lost 3 bases, J lost 2 bases, and 5 bases stayed unmatched. This CDR3 is 15 amino acids long. For the CDR3, the DNA is TGTGCCAGCAGCGCCCTAGCGGGAGCCCCCTACGAGCAGTACTTC. This translates into CASSALAGAPYEQYF. Filled out from reference TRBV9 and TRBJ2-7, the complete variable domain reads DSGVTQTPKHLITATGQRVTLRCSPRSGDLSVYWYQQSLDQGLQFLIQYYNGEERAKGNILERFSAQQFPDLHSELNLSSLELGDSALYFCASSALAGAPYEQYFGPGTRLTVT.

The chain's CDR3 is CASSLGLNGYTF. CDR3 sequence (DNA): TGTGCCAGCAGTCTGGGGCTAAATGGCTACACCTTC. The chain carries TRBV7-2 and TRBJ1-2; tentative D call: TRBD1 (5 bases). Germline V gives CDR1 SGHTA, CDR2 FQGNSA. The germline V and J ends were trimmed by 6 bases and 6 bases, with 11 bases remaining between them. The CDR3 runs 12 residues.

The chain recombines TRBV11-2 with TRBJ2-5, with 13 positions matching TRBD2. The CDR3 has 15 residues. The ends lost 3 bases at V and 4 bases at J; junction bases unmatched: 2. In germline, CDR1 is SGHAT, CDR2 FQNNGV. The CDR3 region has the DNA TGTGCCAGCAGCTTGGGGACTAGCGGGGCAGAGACCCAGTACTTC. Amino acid sequence: CASSLGTSGAETQYF.

The chain employs TRBV21-1 and TRBJ1-5; the table's D call TRBD1 went unverified against the DNA. TRBV21-1 is a pseudogene segment. The CDR3 is 14 residues long. The chain's CDR3 is CASELRGRCQPQHF. In DNA, the CDR3 is TGTGCCAGCGAACTCAGGGGAAGATGTCAGCCCCAGCATTTT.